This record concerns one T cell receptor beta chain sequence. No antigen is known for it. This sample was taken from a study of cytomegalovirus exposure and HLA in healthy donors. Regarding the study as a whole: 164 TCR beta chains were listed as cytomegalovirus-associated. A later analysis linked a missense variant in DCLRE1C to the trimming of TCR beta V and J genes. From TCR beta sequences, most subjects' HLA-A and HLA-B alleles were reportedly predicted accurately.

Per the germline V gene, CDR1 is SGHDT and CDR2 is YYEEEE. The CDR3 length is 16 residues. V lost 4 bases and J 3 bases, leaving 20 bases between the germline ends. Donors in the study were healthy people who gave bone marrow. A multiplex PCR was run with 60 Vbeta primers and 13 Jbeta primers. Measured with immunoSEQ multiplex PCR; TCRdb has only the in-frame clones, and not every one. Found here are around 200,000 clones, 70% to 85% of them singletons; the top ten hold about 2.5%. Material: PBMCs. The TCR sequence derives from a woman aged 55-70 years in good health and CMV-seropositive. This rearrangement joins TRBV5-6 to TRBJ2-7, with D possibly matching TRBD1 (6 bases). The CDR3 DNA follows: TGTGCCAGCAGCCTGTCCCATGACAGGTCCAGCTACGAGCAGTACTTC. Translating gives CASSLSHDRSSYEQYF.